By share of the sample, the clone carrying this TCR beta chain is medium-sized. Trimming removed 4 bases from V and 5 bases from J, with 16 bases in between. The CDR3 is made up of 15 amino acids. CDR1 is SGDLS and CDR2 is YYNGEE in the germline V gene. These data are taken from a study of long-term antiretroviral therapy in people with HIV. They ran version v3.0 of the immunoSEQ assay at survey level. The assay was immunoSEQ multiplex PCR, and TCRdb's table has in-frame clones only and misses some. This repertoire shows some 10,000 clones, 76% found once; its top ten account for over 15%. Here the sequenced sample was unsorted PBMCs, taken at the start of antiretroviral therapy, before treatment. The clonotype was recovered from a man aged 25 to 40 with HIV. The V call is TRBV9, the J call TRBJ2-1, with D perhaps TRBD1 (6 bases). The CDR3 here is CASSPQGNGHNEQFF. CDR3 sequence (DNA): TGTGCCAGCAGCCCCCAGGGGAACGGTCACAATGAGCAGTTCTTC.